This TCR beta chain stems from a study of blood T cell repertoires in COVID-19. In the study overall: COVID-19 samples from acute and convalescent phases originated in the United States, Italy and Spain. Nucleic acid was either cDNA or gDNA, and it came from T cells, B-cell-depleted T cells, or PBMCs.

Germline assignment: CDR1 SGHRS and CDR2 YFSETQ. Deletions cut 0 bases from V and 9 bases from J, with 18 bases between. CDR3 size: 15 residues. Methods used by the authors: Using reference gene primer amplification, nucleated cell counts were estimated. Profiled with immunoSEQ multiplex PCR; TCRdb holds only in-frame clones, not every one. V and J calls and clone size follow that table, whereas D and trimming were derived from the DNA. The sample holds fewer than 250,000 clones; about 86% are singletons and the top ten take around 0.76%. Sample: peripheral blood. The J gene is TRBJ2-5, the V gene TRBV5-1; TRBD1 might be the D (6 bases). The receptor comes from a woman aged 70-85 years with acute or convalescent COVID-19. CDR3 DNA: TGCGCCAGCAGCTTGGGCCCGACAGGACTTAAGTCCCAGTACTTC. Encoded protein: CASSLGPTGLKSQYF.